Presented here are 31 T cell receptor beta chains from one specimen sequenced in a study of shared T cell receptors in the human thymus. Using immunoSEQ multiplex PCR, the repertoire was profiled, and TCRdb retains in-frame clones only, with some absent. The table includes approximately 730,000 clones, 75% to 90% detected once. These data were likewise used in another study, on human thymus T cells.

Sequenced material: thymocytes. The receptors originated from a girl under three years old with a congenital heart defect.

V usage is TRBV10-3 and J usage is TRBJ2-3, with TRBD1 as a possible D gene (6 bases). Between the trimmed V and J ends, which lost 4 bases and 6 bases, there was a span of 23 bases. The CDR3 runs to 17 residues. CDR1 ENHRY and CDR2 SYGVKD come from the germline V gene. For the CDR3, the DNA is TGTGCCATCAGTGCCCCGGCAGGGGATTTCATTGAGGATACGCAGTATTTT. It translates to CAISAPAGDFIEDTQYF.

V and J are TRBV7-9 and TRBJ1-5; D is ambiguous. This CDR3 region has 14 residues. V gave up 5 bases and J gave up 5 bases, with 13 bases separating them. The germline gives CDR1 SEHNR, CDR2 FQNEAQ (reference sequence). CDR3 coding DNA: TGTGCCAGCAGCCCCGCCCACGGAGATCAGCCCCAGCATTTT. It codes for CASSPAHGDQPQHF.

This chain links TRBV10-3 with TRBJ1-3; D ambiguous. This CDR3 has 14 residues. Germline loops: CDR1 ENHRY, CDR2 SYGVKD. V was trimmed by 2 bases and J by 7 bases, leaving 12 bases between them. The CDR3 reads CAISEATRVNTIYF. Written as DNA, the CDR3 is TGTGCCATCAGTGAGGCGACGAGGGTCAACACCATATATTTT.

In this sample, this clone turned up a few times. This chain uses TRBV11-2 with TRBJ2-7; 11 nucleotides align to TRBD1. The germline gives CDR1 SGHAT, CDR2 FQNNGV. V gave up 1 base and J gave up 6 bases; unmatched junction bases: 8. CDR3 length equals 16 residues. CDR3 residues: CASSLAPGQGAREQYF. DNA of the CDR3: TGTGCCAGCAGCTTAGCCCCCGGACAGGGGGCGCGCGAGCAGTACTTC.

V gene TRBV7-9 combines with J gene TRBJ2-2, with TRBD1 matching over 9 bases. V was clipped by 1 base and J by 1 base; unmatched bases: 10. Germline V lookup: CDR1 SEHNR, CDR2 FQNEAQ (reference sequence). The CDR3 loop spans 19 amino acids. The CDR3, as DNA: TGTGCCAGCAGCTTAGAGTTTCACAGGGGGCTACAGAACACCGGGGAGCTGTTTTTT. Translation: CASSLEFHRGLQNTGELFF.

The V call is TRBV7-8, the J call TRBJ1-2, with D perhaps TRBD1 (5 bases). V shed 1 base and J shed 0 bases, with 21 bases lying between them. CDR1 and CDR2 (germline): SGHVS, FQNEAQ. The CDR3 is made up of 19 amino acids. CDR3 region: CASSLGTNQGREANYGYTF. The DNA for the CDR3 is TGTGCCAGCAGCTTAGGGACTAACCAGGGTAGAGAAGCTAACTATGGCTACACCTTC.

Points on this clone: The same CDR3 arises from other DNA sequences in this sample as well. V is TRBV10-3 and J is TRBJ1-6; no reliable D call. The CDR3 contains 14 residues. V was clipped by 3 bases and J by 8 bases, with 11 bases between them. The germline gives CDR1 ENHRY, CDR2 SYGVKD. The CDR3 bases are TGTGCCATCAGTGATTTAAAGCCCGATTCACCCCTCCACTTT. It is translated as CAISDLKPDSPLHF.

This clone was recorded once. This chain joins TRBV28 and TRBJ1-6, with no clear D. The germline CDR1 and CDR2 sequences are MDHEN and SYDVKM. V was clipped by 6 bases and J by 7 bases, with 19 bases between them. The CDR3 spans 16 residues. In DNA form, the CDR3 reads TGTGCCAGCAGCCTAGGTCGAGGGCTCGCCAATTCACCCCTCCACTTT. Encoded protein: CASSLGRGLANSPLHF.

The rearrangement links TRBV28 to TRBJ1-5; D is uncertain. CDR1 and CDR2 (germline): MDHEN, SYDVKM. V was clipped by 2 bases and J by 6 bases, with 14 bases between them. This CDR3 region has 15 residues. The CDR3 is CASSLAGDVGQPQHF. In nucleotides, the CDR3 is TGTGCCAGCAGTTTAGCCGGGGATGTGGGTCAGCCCCAGCATTTT.

The sample holds one count of this clone. The chain combines TRBV7-8 with TRBJ2-1; a possible D gene is TRBD1 (6 bases). The V gene lost 5 bases and the J gene lost 5 bases, with 16 bases spanning the gap. Germline V gene lookup returns CDR1 SGHVS and CDR2 FQNEAQ. The CDR3 sequence is 15 residues long. CDR3 sequence reads: CASSAAGTLNNEQFF. The CDR3 DNA reads TGTGCCAGCAGCGCAGCCGGGACACTTAACAATGAGCAGTTCTTC.

This clone was observed once. The chain links TRBV9 to TRBJ1-3; the D gene is possibly TRBD1 (5 bases). Trimming removed 0 bases from V and 0 bases from J, with 13 bases in between. CDR1 is SGDLS and CDR2 is YYNGEE in the germline V gene. This CDR3 contains 17 residues. CDR3 DNA: TGTGCCAGCAGCGTAGCTCTACCGGGGGGCTCTGGAAACACCATATATTTT. Protein sequence: CASSVALPGGSGNTIYF.

The gene calls are TRBV28 and TRBJ2-3; 7 nucleotides line up with TRBD2. The CDR3 has 16 amino acids. From germline, CDR1 is MDHEN and CDR2 SYDVKM. Unmatched junction bases numbered 5, after V lost 0 bases and J lost 2 bases. This CDR3 is CASSLCGSGDTDTQYF. The CDR3 DNA is TGTGCCAGCAGTTTATGCGGCAGCGGGGACACAGATACGCAGTATTTT.

This sequence joins TRBV6-6 and TRBJ1-5; 10 bases line up with TRBD1. Germline V lookup: CDR1 MNHNY, CDR2 SVGAGI (reference sequence). V gave up 6 bases and J gave up 4 bases; unmatched junction bases: 6. The CDR3 consists of 15 residues. The DNA of the CDR3 is TGTGCCAGCAGACCCTGGACAGGGGGAAATCAGCCCCAGCATTTT. It encodes CASRPWTGGNQPQHF.

V and J are TRBV11-3 and TRBJ1-1, with D tentatively TRBD1 (5 bases). The V gene's germline CDR1 is SGHNT and CDR2 YENEEA. Trimming took off 6 bases at V and 7 bases at J, with 15 bases between the two ends. The CDR3 has 13 residues. The CDR3: CASSKGQDDEAFF. The CDR3 region has the DNA TGTGCCAGCAGTAAGGGGCAGGACGATGAAGCTTTCTTT.

Comment on this clone: The junction does not match germline at one end; this may be a read error. This chain joins TRBV7-7 and TRBJ2-7; D gene uncertain. The CDR3 totals 11 residues. Germline V gene sequence: CDR1 SSHAT, CDR2 FNYEAQ (reference sequence). The chain's CDR3 is CASSFVYEQYF. CDR3 DNA sequence: TGTGCTAGCAGCTTCGTCTACGAGCAGTACTTC.

V and J are TRBV4-2 and TRBJ2-4; 12 positions match TRBD2. This CDR3 has 20 amino acids. V trimming: 1 base; J trimming: 0 bases; junction bases outside the gene matches: 10. Germline V lookup: CDR1 LGHNA, CDR2 YNFKEQ. The CDR3 DNA reads as TGTGCCAGCAGCCAAGCGCCGGGACTAGCGGGCCCTCTAGCCAAAAACATTCAGTACTTC. Protein sequence: CASSQAPGLAGPLAKNIQYF.

This rearrangement joins TRBV6-1 to TRBJ1-2, with D perhaps TRBD1 (6 bases). Trimming cost V 7 bases and J 4 bases, with 19 bases left between them. The length of the CDR3 is 15 residues. Germline CDR1 is MNHNS and CDR2 is SASEGT. The CDR3 protein is CASIEVGGGSYGYTF. For the CDR3, the DNA is TGTGCCAGCATCGAGGTAGGGGGGGGAAGCTATGGCTACACCTTC.

The J gene is TRBJ1-1, the V gene TRBV15, with a weak D call TRBD1 (6 bases). The CDR3 is 16 amino acids. CDR1 and CDR2 (germline): LNHNV, YYDKDF (reference sequence). The V and J ends lost 1 base and 1 base respectively, with 13 bases between them. The CDR3 DNA follows: TGTGCCACCAGCAGAGTCGGACAGTTATGGAACACTGAAGCTTTCTTT. This gives the protein CATSRVGQLWNTEAFF. Supplemented by reference TRBV15 and TRBJ1-1, the full variable domain reads DAMVIQNPRYQVTQFGKPVTLSCSQTLNHNVMYWYQQKSSQAPKLLFHYYDKDFNNEADTPDNFQSRRPNTSFCFLDIRSPGLGDTAMYLCATSRVGQLWNTEAFFGQGTRLTVV.

The chain has TRBV7-9 and TRBJ1-1, with D unresolved. Per the germline V gene, CDR1 is SEHNR and CDR2 is FQNEAQ (reference sequence). CDR3 size: 17 residues. Trimming stripped 1 base from V and 3 bases from J, with 18 bases between. CDR3 nucleotides: TGTGCCAGCAGCTTAGGAGGTCGATCATGGTGGGACACTGAAGCTTTCTTT. It is translated as CASSLGGRSWWDTEAFF. The variable domain in full, with the rest retrieved from reference TRBV7-9 and TRBJ1-1, is DTGVSQNPRHKITKRGQNVTFRCDPISEHNRLYWYRQTLGQGPEFLTYFQNEAQLEKSRLLSDRFSAERPKGSFSTLEIQRTEQGDSAMYLCASSLGGRSWWDTEAFFGQGTRLTVV.

The chain combines TRBV2 with TRBJ1-6; the match to TRBD1 covers 7 bases. The V gene's germline CDR1 is SNHLY and CDR2 FYNNEI. V dropped 2 bases and J dropped 4; count of bases not matched to a gene: 5. This CDR3 contains 16 residues. The CDR3, as DNA: TGTGCCAGCAGTGAAAGACAGGGCCCATATAATTCACCCCTCCACTTT. It is translated as CASSERQGPYNSPLHF.

This CDR3 reads CASSDSGQGKAFF. In DNA form, the CDR3 reads TGTGCCAGCAGTGACTCCGGCCAGGGGAAAGCTTTCTTT. This chain links TRBV6-4 with TRBJ1-1, with D tentatively TRBD1 (6 bases). This CDR3 region has 13 residues. V lost 0 bases, J lost 9 bases, and 11 bases lay in between. Germline V gene sequence: CDR1 MRHNA, CDR2 SNTAGT.

The rearrangement joins TRBV7-2 to TRBJ1-4; 9 bases are a match to TRBD1. The CDR3 sequence is 17 residues long. From germline, CDR1 is SGHTA and CDR2 FQGNSA. The J segment lost 6 bases and the V segment lost 1 base, leaving 9 bases of the junction unmatched. CDR3 coding DNA: TGTGCCAGCAGCTTAGAGAGGGACAGGGTGGTACATGAAAAACTGTTTTTT. It specifies CASSLERDRVVHEKLFF.

The chain combines TRBV7-6 with TRBJ2-3, with 14 bases lining up with TRBD2. CDR1 and CDR2 (germline): SGHVS, FNYEAQ. This CDR3 is built from 19 residues. Trimming at V came to 4 bases and at J to 4 bases, leaving 13 bases not matched to a gene. The CDR3 coding sequence is TGTGCCAGCAGCTCCCGGGGACTAGCGGGGGTGAGGTTTTCAGATACGCAGTATTTT. Translating gives CASSSRGLAGVRFSDTQYF.

This clone appeared once. V and J are TRBV5-4 and TRBJ2-2; D is perhaps TRBD2 (5 bases). Germline lookup yields CDR1 SGHNT and CDR2 YYREEE (reference sequence). This CDR3 region has 15 residues. The V end lost 4 bases, the J end lost 0 bases, and 10 bases lay between the germline ends. In DNA form, the CDR3 reads TGTGCCAGCAGCCGGGGTAACGCGAACACCGGGGAGCTGTTTTTT. It specifies CASSRGNANTGELFF.

This chain connects TRBV27 to TRBJ2-7; the D gene is possibly TRBD1 (5 bases). Germline loops: CDR1 MNHEY, CDR2 SMNVEV (reference sequence). V dropped 2 bases and J dropped 2 bases, with 16 bases sitting between them. The CDR3 length is 16 residues. CDR3 DNA sequence: TGTGCCAGCAGTTTAGAAGTGGGGAACAGGCCCTACGAGCAGTACTTC. Protein product: CASSLEVGNRPYEQYF.

This chain joins TRBV4-3 and TRBJ2-2; the D is unclear. With 0 bases removed from V and 9 bases from J, the gap between germline ends came to 14 bases. The CDR3 length is 15 residues. Germline V gives CDR1 LGHNA, CDR2 YSLEER. CDR3 nucleotide sequence: TGCGCCAGCAGCCAAGACCGGCTAGTAGTGAGGGAGCTGTTTTTT. This gives the protein CASSQDRLVVRELFF.

The gene calls are TRBV5-6 and TRBJ2-1; a possible D gene is TRBD2 (5 bases). The CDR3 sequence is 14 residues long. Germline-derived CDR1 and CDR2 are SGHDT and YYEEEE. V dropped 6 bases and J dropped 12 bases, with 22 bases sitting between them. Here the CDR3 reads CASTPIADDGGQFF. CDR3 coding DNA: TGTGCCAGCACCCCAATTGCGGACGACGGAGGGCAGTTCTTC.

The chain carries TRBV10-3 and TRBJ1-2; 9 nucleotides match TRBD1. J gave up 3 bases and V 3 bases, and 23 bases lay outside the gene matches. CDR3 length: 21 amino acids. Per the germline V gene, CDR1 is ENHRY and CDR2 is SYGVKD. The CDR3 coding sequence is TGTGCCATCAGTGATTCCGGGACAGGGCCCTTAAGCCCGGTAAAGGACTATGGCTACACCTTC. As protein: CAISDSGTGPLSPVKDYGYTF.

The V and J genes are TRBV5-5 and TRBJ2-3; D is uncertain. V was shortened by 0 bases and J by 0 bases, with 5 bases between the two germline ends. This CDR3 has 14 amino acids. Germline V gene sequence: CDR1 SGHKS, CDR2 YYEKEE (reference sequence). The CDR3 loop reads CASSLGGSTDTQYF. CDR3 DNA sequence: TGTGCCAGCAGCTTGGGTGGCAGCACAGATACGCAGTATTTT.

This clone was recorded once. The chain joins TRBV4-2 to TRBJ1-1, with TRBD1 as a possible D gene (6 bases). Germline assignment: CDR1 LGHNA and CDR2 YNFKEQ. The V and J ends lost 4 bases and 4 bases respectively, with 19 bases between them. This CDR3 has 16 residues. CDR3 sequence: CASSLTGQTLGTEAFF. The DNA for the CDR3 is TGTGCCAGCAGCCTTACAGGACAGACCCTCGGCACTGAAGCTTTCTTT.

V gene TRBV4-3 combines with J gene TRBJ1-2; TRBD1 might be the D (5 bases). CDR1 and CDR2 (germline): LGHNA, YSLEER. V lost 0 bases and J 5 bases, leaving 13 bases between the germline ends. There are 15 residues in the CDR3. Here the CDR3 reads CASSQDLVGPYGYTF. The CDR3 DNA reads as TGCGCCAGCAGCCAAGATCTAGTGGGGCCTTATGGCTACACCTTC.